Below are 27 T cell receptor beta chains sequenced from a single sample in a study of blood T cell repertoires in COVID-19. Assay used: immunoSEQ multiplex PCR; TCRdb lists only in-frame clones, some missing. The table shows about 200,000 clones, with around 89% occurring only once. Specimen: PBMCs or T cells enriched from blood (not recorded which). The receptors stem from a young woman who had recovered from COVID-19.

This chain joins TRBV4-2 and TRBJ1-3; 8 positions agree with TRBD1. Per germline, CDR1 LGHNA and CDR2 YNFKEQ. After removal of 3 bases from V and 0 bases from J, the junction contained 7 bases not matched to a gene. The length of the CDR3 is 17 residues. This CDR3 is CASSQDPGQASGNTIYF. The CDR3, as DNA: TGTGCCAGCAGCCAGGATCCGGGACAGGCCTCTGGAAACACCATATATTTT.

The V gene is TRBV19, the J gene TRBJ1-5, with D perhaps TRBD1 (5 bases). The CDR3 loop spans 13 amino acids. CDR1 and CDR2 (germline): LNHDA, SQIVND (reference sequence). Trimming cost V 9 bases and J 0 bases, with 9 bases left between them. As DNA, the CDR3 is TGTGCCAGCCTCAGGGATAGCAATCAGCCCCAGCATTTT. Protein sequence: CASLRDSNQPQHF.

This chain joins TRBV27 and TRBJ2-5, with TRBD1 matching 7 bases. V was clipped by 1 base and J by 2 bases; unmatched bases: 13. The germline V gene encodes CDR1 MNHEY and CDR2 SMNVEV (reference sequence). The CDR3 covers 18 residues. The CDR3: CASSLLGVQGTEQETQYF. The CDR3 coding sequence is TGTGCCAGCAGTTTATTAGGGGTACAGGGGACAGAACAAGAGACCCAGTACTTC.

This clone was seen just once. The chain has TRBV3-1 (or the pseudogene TRBV3-2) and TRBJ2-7; D remains ambiguous. CDR3 length equals 12 residues. Germline assignment: CDR1 LGHDT and CDR2 YNNKEL (reference sequence). Trimming took off 3 bases at V and 5 bases at J, with 8 bases between the two ends. The CDR3 sequence is CASSHSGNEQYF. CDR3 in DNA: TGTGCCAGCAGCCATTCGGGTAACGAGCAGTACTTC.

V and J are TRBV6-2 or TRBV6-3 and TRBJ1-6; a possible D gene is TRBD1 (5 bases). This CDR3 spans 16 amino acids. CDR1 MNHEY and CDR2 SVGEGT come from the germline V gene. Trimming removed 7 bases at V and 0 bases at J, with 13 bases between. The CDR3 DNA sequence: TGTGCCAGCACCCCCGCTAGGGGCTCCTATAATTCACCCCTCCACTTT. Translating it yields CASTPARGSYNSPLHF.

CDR3 amino acids: CASKQGNTEAFF. CDR3 in DNA: TGTGCCAGTAAACAGGGGAACACTGAAGCTTTCTTT. The J gene is TRBJ1-1, the V gene TRBV19; possible D gene TRBD1, 6 bases. The V and J ends lost 7 bases and 1 base respectively, with 7 bases between them. CDR1 is LNHDA and CDR2 is SQIVND in the germline V gene (reference sequence). This CDR3 contains 12 residues.

V is TRBV10-3 and J is TRBJ2-6, with unresolved D. The CDR3 length is 14 residues. Looked up from germline, CDR1 is ENHRY and CDR2 is SYGVKD. Between the trimmed V and J ends, which lost 3 bases and 0 bases, there was a span of 3 bases. This chain's CDR3 is CAISDSSGANVLTF. Here the CDR3 DNA reads TGTGCCATCAGTGATAGCTCTGGGGCCAACGTCCTGACTTTC.

There are a few counts of this clone. The V and J genes are TRBV7-9 and TRBJ1-2, with 7 bases that match TRBD1. V gave up 5 bases and J gave up 4 bases; unmatched junction bases: 10. Germline V CDR1 and CDR2: SEHNR, FQNEAQ (reference sequence). The CDR3 has 15 amino acids. DNA of the CDR3: TGTGCCAGCAGCCTCCTTTCGACAGGGTCCTATGGCTACACCTTC. Its translation is CASSLLSTGSYGYTF.

This chain joins TRBV18 and TRBJ1-5; D call uncertain. The CDR3 is made up of 13 amino acids. The germline V gene encodes CDR1 KGHSH and CDR2 LQKENI. Trimming took 6 bases from V and 5 from J, leaving 11 bases between them. Written as DNA, the CDR3 is TGTGCCAGCTCCAAAGCGATTGATCAGCCCCAGCATTTT. Protein product: CASSKAIDQPQHF.

This clone appeared once. The V gene is TRBV7-8, the J gene TRBJ2-1, with 7 nucleotides matching TRBD2. J was trimmed by 9 bases and V by 3 bases; bases with no gene match: 11. The germline V gene has CDR1 SGHVS and CDR2 FQNEAQ. The length of the CDR3 is 15 residues. This CDR3 reads CASSLLLAAGAEQFF. The CDR3 nucleotides read TGTGCCAGCAGCTTGCTTCTAGCGGCCGGGGCTGAGCAGTTCTTC.

This rearrangement joins TRBV6-5 to TRBJ1-1, with 8 bases that match TRBD1. The CDR3 consists of 15 residues. V lost 0 bases, J lost 4 bases, and 4 bases stayed unmatched. CDR1 MNHEY and CDR2 SVGAGI come from the germline V gene. The CDR3 DNA is TGTGCCAGCAGTTACTCTGGACAGGGTGGCACTGAAGCTTTCTTT. Translating gives CASSYSGQGGTEAFF.

J is TRBJ2-5 and V is TRBV9; 15 bases agree with TRBD2. The CDR3 covers 14 residues. The trim removed 7 bases at V and 5 bases at J, leaving 3 bases unmatched. Germline V gene data show CDR1 as SGDLS and CDR2 as YYNGEE. The CDR3 bases are TGTGCCAGCGGACTAGCGGGGGGGCCGGAGACCCAGTACTTC. Translation: CASGLAGGPETQYF.

The chain couples TRBV6-5 to TRBJ1-5, with a weak D call TRBD1 (6 bases). Trimming cost V 2 bases and J 7 bases, with 12 bases left between them. This CDR3 comprises 14 residues. CDR1 and CDR2 from the germline V gene are MNHEY and SVGAGI. CDR3 DNA: TGTGCCAGCAGTTACAGGGGGAAAGACCAGCCCCAGCATTTT. As protein: CASSYRGKDQPQHF.

As for this clone: Other DNA sequences in this specimen translate into the identical CDR3. CDR3 coding DNA: TGTGCCAGCAGCGCCTCTAGCGGGGGCCGCACAGATACGCAGTATTTT. This codes for CASSASSGGRTDTQYF. The V and J genes are TRBV7-9 and TRBJ2-3; TRBD2 matches at 10 bases. Per germline, CDR1 SEHNR and CDR2 FQNEAQ (reference sequence). The V segment lost 5 bases and the J segment 1 base; nucleotides outside the gene matches: 6. The CDR3 covers 16 residues. The entire variable domain, with the rest obtained from reference TRBV7-9 and TRBJ2-3, is as follows: DTGVSQNPRHKITKRGQNVTFRCDPISEHNRLYWYRQTLGQGPEFLTYFQNEAQLEKSRLLSDRFSAERPKGSFSTLEIQRTEQGDSAMYLCASSASSGGRTDTQYFGPGTRLTVL.

This chain connects TRBV2 to TRBJ2-4, with TRBD1 matching over 7 bases. The germline gives CDR1 SNHLY, CDR2 FYNNEI. The CDR3 consists of 17 residues. J was trimmed by 1 base and V by 2 bases; bases with no gene match: 8. CDR3 in amino acids: CASSEYADRVAKNIQYF. The CDR3 DNA follows: TGTGCCAGCAGTGAATACGCCGACAGGGTTGCCAAAAACATTCAGTACTTC.

The genes are TRBV19 and TRBJ1-3, with TRBD1 as a possible D gene (6 bases). The germline V gene encodes CDR1 LNHDA and CDR2 SQIVND (reference sequence). V was cut by 3 bases and J by 2 bases, with 14 bases left in between. This CDR3 is built from 16 residues. The DNA of the CDR3 is TGTGCCAGTAGTATTTTGCAGGGGCTCCCTGGAAACACCATATATTTT. Its protein product is CASSILQGLPGNTIYF.

The chain links TRBV5-5 to TRBJ2-1; 7 bases are a match to TRBD2. With 0 bases clipped from V and 4 bases from J, the junction kept 4 bases outside the gene matches. The CDR3 contains 15 residues. From germline, CDR1 is SGHKS and CDR2 YYEKEE (reference sequence). The CDR3 reads CASSLVGSGYNEQFF. CDR3 nucleotides: TGTGCCAGCAGCTTGGTCGGTAGCGGGTACAATGAGCAGTTCTTC. Looking up the rest from reference TRBV5-5 and TRBJ2-1 gives the full variable domain: DAGVTQSPTHLIKTRGQQVTLRCSPISGHKSVSWYQQVLGQGPQFIFQYYEKEERGRGNFPDRFSARQFPNYSSELNVNALLLGDSALYLCASSLVGSGYNEQFFGPGTRLTVL.

The V call is TRBV28, the J call TRBJ2-7; TRBD1 matches 7 bases. Germline-derived CDR1 and CDR2 are MDHEN and SYDVKM. This CDR3 region has 14 residues. V shed 6 bases and J 0 bases; nucleotides not matched to a gene: 5. The DNA of the CDR3 is TGTGCCAGCAGCTCTGGACAGGTCTCCTACGAGCAGTACTTC. It encodes CASSSGQVSYEQYF.

The chain has TRBV7-9 and TRBJ1-5, with 9 bases lining up with TRBD1. After removal of 2 bases from V and 3 bases from J, the junction contained 14 bases not matched to a gene. The germline gives CDR1 SEHNR, CDR2 FQNEAQ (reference sequence). The CDR3 length is 19 residues. The CDR3, as DNA: TGTGCCAGCAGCTTAATGAGTCCATGGGACAGGGAGGACAATCAGCCCCAGCATTTT. It is translated as CASSLMSPWDREDNQPQHF.

J is TRBJ1-4 and V is TRBV6-1; the match to TRBD1 covers 8 bases. The CDR3 totals 18 residues. V trimming: 4 bases; J trimming: 5 bases; junction bases outside the gene matches: 15. CDR1 MNHNS and CDR2 SASEGT come from the germline V gene. CDR3 sequence reads: CASSAAWGQGAENEKLFF. The CDR3 region has the DNA TGTGCCAGCAGTGCTGCGTGGGGGCAGGGGGCAGAGAATGAAAAACTGTTTTTT.

The chain carries TRBV24-1 and TRBJ2-7, with D hard to call. The CDR3 runs to 9 residues. CDR1 is KGHDR and CDR2 is SFDVKD in the germline V gene. CDR3 sequence (DNA): TGTGGCACGCGAGGCGAGCAGTACTTC. Amino acid sequence: CGTRGEQYF.

The chain has TRBV12-3 or TRBV12-4 and TRBJ1-6, with D tentatively TRBD1 (5 bases). CDR3 length: 13 residues. V shed 6 bases and J shed 8 bases, with 11 bases lying between them. The CDR3 sequence is CASRIGVDSPLHF. CDR3 coding DNA: TGTGCCAGCAGGATAGGGGTTGATTCACCCCTCCACTTT.

This clone appeared a single time. The gene calls are TRBV9 and TRBJ2-5; D might be TRBD2 (5 bases). This CDR3 has 15 amino acids. Trimming shortened V by 0 bases and J by 5 bases, and 14 bases separated the two germline ends. Germline CDR1 and CDR2: SGDLS and YYNGEE. DNA of the CDR3: TGTGCCAGCAGCGTAGGCAACAGCCGAGGGGAGACCCAGTACTTC. Amino acids: CASSVGNSRGETQYF. The variable domain in full, completed from reference TRBV9 and TRBJ2-5, reads DSGVTQTPKHLITATGQRVTLRCSPRSGDLSVYWYQQSLDQGLQFLIQYYNGEERAKGNILERFSAQQFPDLHSELNLSSLELGDSALYFCASSVGNSRGETQYFGPGTRLLVL.

This chain joins TRBV19 and TRBJ1-6, with 7 bases identical to TRBD1. V lost 5 bases and J lost 12; bases outside the gene matches: 7. The CDR3 covers 13 residues. Germline V CDR1 and CDR2: LNHDA, SQIVND (reference sequence). The CDR3 spells CASSPGTVVPLHF. DNA of the CDR3: TGTGCCAGTAGTCCCGGGACAGTTGTACCCCTCCACTTT.

This clone was seen just once. J is TRBJ2-1 and V is TRBV11-2; 11 bases align to TRBD2. This CDR3 has 16 amino acids. V gave up 1 base and J gave up 6 bases; unmatched junction bases: 5. Looked up from germline, CDR1 is SGHAT and CDR2 is FQNNGV. The DNA for the CDR3 is TGTGCCAGCAGCTTAGTTAGCGGGGGGGCCTTCAATGAGCAGTTCTTC. This translates into CASSLVSGGAFNEQFF. The whole variable domain, remainder taken from reference TRBV11-2 and TRBJ2-1, is EAGVAQSPRYKIIEKRQSVAFWCNPISGHATLYWYQQILGQGPKLLIQFQNNGVVDDSQLPKDRFSAERLKGVDSTLKIQPAKLEDSAVYLCASSLVSGGAFNEQFFGPGTRLTVL.

This clone has more than one count but fewer than ten. The chain employs TRBV10-3 and TRBJ2-2; D possibly corresponds to TRBD2 (6 bases). Germline V gives CDR1 ENHRY, CDR2 SYGVKD. Trimming removed 3 bases from V and 0 bases from J, with 17 bases in between. The CDR3 contains 18 residues. The DNA of the CDR3 is TGTGCCATCAGTGATTGGGAGGTCCTAAAACCGAACACCGGGGAGCTGTTTTTT. Protein: CAISDWEVLKPNTGELFF.

The gene calls are TRBV7-2 and TRBJ2-3, with 8 bases that match TRBD1. Looked up from germline, CDR1 is SGHTA and CDR2 is FQGNSA. The CDR3 length is 12 residues. With 2 bases clipped from V and 12 bases from J, the junction kept 4 bases outside the gene matches. The CDR3 protein is CASSLPGQAQYF. The CDR3 DNA reads as TGTGCCAGCAGCTTACCGGGACAGGCCCAGTATTTT. The entire variable domain, with the rest obtained from reference TRBV7-2 and TRBJ2-3, is as follows: GAGVSQSPSNKVTEKGKDVELRCDPISGHTALYWYRQSLGQGLEFLIYFQGNSAPDKSGLPSDRFSAERTGGSVSTLTIQRTQQEDSAVYLCASSLPGQAQYFGPGTRLTVL.